Below, 14 T cell receptor beta chains from the same sample are listed, as sequenced in a study of cytomegalovirus exposure and HLA in healthy donors. The study ran its PCR with 60 Vbeta and 13 Jbeta primers. Sequencing was performed with immunoSEQ multiplex PCR; in TCRdb, only in-frame clones are kept and a portion is missing. The sample shows around 130,000 clones, 82% of them seen only once. Input material: PBMCs. Source of these receptors: a boy younger than 10 in good health and CMV-seronegative.

The J gene is TRBJ1-2, the V gene TRBV10-3, with 11 bases fitting TRBD1. The CDR3 covers 15 residues. Looked up from germline, CDR1 is ENHRY and CDR2 is SYGVKD. The V and J ends lost 7 bases and 3 bases, in that order; junction bases with no gene match: 7. For the CDR3, the DNA is TGTGCCATCACCGACAGGGACAGGGGGGACTATGGCTACACCTTC. This sequence encodes CAITDRDRGDYGYTF.

V and J are TRBV9 and TRBJ2-3; TRBD2 matches at 10 bases. J was trimmed by 2 bases and V by 0 bases; bases with no gene match: 3. Germline loops: CDR1 SGDLS, CDR2 YYNGEE. The CDR3 is 16 amino acids. CDR3 bases: TGTGCCAGCAGCGTAGGTAGCGGGGGGCACACAGATACGCAGTATTTT. Encoded protein: CASSVGSGGHTDTQYF.

This sequence joins TRBV6-1 and TRBJ2-7, with TRBD1 matching over 10 bases. Germline CDR1 reads MNHNS; CDR2 reads SASEGT. The CDR3 covers 13 residues. V lost 7 bases and J lost 7; bases outside the gene matches: 7. CDR3 region: CASTRQGAEEQYF. The CDR3 nucleotides are TGTGCCAGCACCCGACAGGGGGCGGAAGAGCAGTACTTC.

The V gene is TRBV29-1, the J gene TRBJ1-2; 8 bases are a match to TRBD1. J lost 1 base, V lost 5 bases, and 12 bases had no gene match. This CDR3 has 16 amino acids. Germline CDR1 and CDR2: SQVTM and ANQGSEA. The CDR3 sequence: CSVSPGGAPVNYGYTF. The CDR3 DNA follows: TGCAGCGTTAGTCCAGGGGGCGCCCCAGTTAACTATGGCTACACCTTC.

CDR3 bases: TGTGCCAGCAGTGACTTTGGCGAGGGCTATGGCTACACCTTC. Protein sequence: CASSDFGEGYGYTF. The chain has TRBV2 and TRBJ1-2; D unclear. Germline CDR1 SNHLY, CDR2 FYNNEI. Deletions cut 3 bases from V and 4 bases from J, with 12 bases between. The CDR3 loop spans 14 amino acids.

This clone came up a few times. The chain carries TRBV10-1 and TRBJ2-7; a possible D gene is TRBD1 (6 bases). CDR3 length equals 17 residues. CDR1 is WNHNN, CDR2 SYGVQD, per germline (reference sequence). Trimming took 3 bases from V and 5 from J, leaving 23 bases between them. As DNA, the CDR3 is TGCGCCAGCAGTGAAAATGTTGAGGGGGTGGCTTTCCACGAGCAGTACGTC. Protein: CASSENVEGVAFHEQYV.

V and J are TRBV19 and TRBJ2-5; 8 bases map to TRBD2. Per the germline V gene, CDR1 is LNHDA and CDR2 is SQIVND (reference sequence). V shed 4 bases, J shed 5 bases, and the junction held 6 bases outside the gene matches. This CDR3 region has 14 residues. Here the CDR3 reads CASSSGGPRETQYF. The CDR3 nucleotides are TGTGCCAGTAGTAGCGGGGGGCCGAGGGAGACCCAGTACTTC.

The chain uses TRBV6-1 and TRBJ1-1; D unresolved. This CDR3 region has 15 residues. V shed 6 bases and J shed 1 base, with 15 bases lying between them. Germline V CDR1 and CDR2: MNHNS, SASEGT. This chain's CDR3 is CASRFGVAGNTEAFF. The CDR3 DNA sequence: TGTGCCAGCAGGTTCGGGGTCGCTGGGAACACTGAAGCTTTCTTT.

The rearrangement joins TRBV6-5 to TRBJ1-4, with no clear D. CDR1 is MNHEY, CDR2 SVGAGI, per germline. This CDR3 has 13 residues. V was clipped by 8 bases and J by 8 bases, with 15 bases between them. CDR3 nucleotide sequence: TGTGCCAGCTCTAAAAGTGCGTGGGAAAAACTGTTTTTT. Amino acid sequence: CASSKSAWEKLFF.

The chain recombines TRBV27 with TRBJ1-5; D perhaps matches TRBD1 (6 bases). Trimming pared 0 bases from V and 8 bases from J, leaving 20 bases between. CDR1 and CDR2 from the germline V gene are MNHEY and SMNVEV (reference sequence). This CDR3 has 17 residues. In DNA form, the CDR3 reads TGTGCCAGCAGTTTATCGGGGGACACGGCGGGGGTTGAGCCCCAGCATTTT. This gives the protein CASSLSGDTAGVEPQHF.

This chain joins TRBV6-5 and TRBJ2-1; D unresolved. The CDR3 is made up of 16 amino acids. The V end lost 0 bases, the J end lost 4 bases, and 13 bases lay between the germline ends. Germline V gene data show CDR1 as MNHEY and CDR2 as SVGAGI. DNA of the CDR3: TGTGCCAGCAGTTACTCGACCAGCGCCCCGTACAATGAGCAGTTCTTC. Its translation: CASSYSTSAPYNEQFF.

J is TRBJ2-5 and V is TRBV30; 14 nucleotides agree with TRBD2. Germline V gene sequence: CDR1 GTSNPN, CDR2 SVGIG (reference sequence). This CDR3 is built from 15 residues. The junction had 6 bases not matched to a gene; V was cut back by 5 bases and J by 4 bases. The DNA of the CDR3 is TGTGCCTGGGGGACTAGCGGGAGCCGGAGAGAGACCCAGTACTTC. Amino acids: CAWGTSGSRRETQYF.

This sequence joins TRBV19 and TRBJ2-1, with 12 bases identical to TRBD2. The CDR3 has 16 amino acids. Germline CDR1 and CDR2: LNHDA and SQIVND (reference sequence). V was clipped by 5 bases and J by 10 bases; unmatched bases: 12. The CDR3 is CASSGILAGGIGEQFF. The CDR3 DNA reads as TGTGCCAGTAGTGGGATACTAGCGGGGGGCATAGGGGAGCAGTTCTTC.

The rearrangement uses TRBV15 and TRBJ2-1; 8 nucleotides match TRBD1. The CDR3 consists of 15 residues. From germline, CDR1 is LNHNV and CDR2 YYDKDF (reference sequence). J lost 5 bases, V lost 6 bases, and 9 bases had no gene match. CDR3 sequence reads: CATRHDRGGDNEQFF. The CDR3 DNA reads as TGTGCCACCAGACATGACAGGGGTGGTGACAATGAGCAGTTCTTC.